This T cell receptor beta chain was captured in a study of T cells in Graves' hyperthyroidism and ophthalmopathy. This clonotype was seen repeatedly, ten times or more. The CDR3 extends over 14 amino acids. Germline V gene data show CDR1 as SGHRS and CDR2 as YFSETQ. With 4 bases removed from V and 7 bases from J, the gap between germline ends came to 15 bases. Using RNA transcripts as the source, TCR beta CDR3 regions were amplified. TCR CDR3 underwent first-round RT-PCR with the HTBI primer set. One entry per CDR3 protein results from TCRdb running MiXCR on the multiplex PCR reads. The sample contains approximately 630,000 distinct CDR3 sequences, about a sixth of which appear only once.

The sequenced sample was blood. The TCR comes from a woman aged 25 to 45 with Graves' hyperthyroidism. The chain links TRBV5-1 to TRBJ2-1; D unclear. The CDR3 DNA reads as TGCGCCAGCAGCCCCTCTCTTAGATCGAATGAGCAGTTCTTC. Protein: CASSPSLRSNEQFF.